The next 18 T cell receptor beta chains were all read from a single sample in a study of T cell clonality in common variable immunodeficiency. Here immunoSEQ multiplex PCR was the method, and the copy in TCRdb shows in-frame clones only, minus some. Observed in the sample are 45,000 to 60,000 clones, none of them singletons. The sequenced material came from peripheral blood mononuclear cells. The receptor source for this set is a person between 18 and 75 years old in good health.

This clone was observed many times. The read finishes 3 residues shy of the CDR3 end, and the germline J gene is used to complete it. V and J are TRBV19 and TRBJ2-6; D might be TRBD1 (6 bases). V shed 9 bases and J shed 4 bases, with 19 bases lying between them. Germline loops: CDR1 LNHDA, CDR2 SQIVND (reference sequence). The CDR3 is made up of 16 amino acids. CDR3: CASQYSPGVGANVLTF. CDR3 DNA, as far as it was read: TGTGCCAGCCAATATTCCCCAGGGGTCGGGGCCAACGTC.

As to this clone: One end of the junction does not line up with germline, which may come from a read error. The CDR3 DNA, read in part, is TGTTCCAGCCAGGAGACGCAGGGGATCTCCCACGAG. This sequence encodes CSSQETQGISHE. The full CDR3 sequence reads CSSQETQGISHEQYF. The chain combines TRBV7-9 with TRBJ2-7; maybe TRBD1 (6 bases). The sequenced fragment ends 3 residues before the CDR3 boundary, so the rest is inferred from the germline J gene. Germline V lookup: CDR1 SEHNR, CDR2 FQNEAQ (reference sequence). The CDR3 extends over 15 amino acids.

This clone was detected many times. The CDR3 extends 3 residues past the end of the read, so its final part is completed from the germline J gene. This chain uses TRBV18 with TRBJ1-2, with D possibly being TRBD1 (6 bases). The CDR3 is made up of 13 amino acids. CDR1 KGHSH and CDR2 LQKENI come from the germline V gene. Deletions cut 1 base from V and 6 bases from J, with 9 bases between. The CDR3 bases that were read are TGTGCCAGCTCACCACAGGCAGGGGATGGC. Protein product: CASSPQAGDG. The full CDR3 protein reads CASSPQAGDGYTF. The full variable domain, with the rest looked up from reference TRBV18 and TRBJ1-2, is NAGVMQNPRHLVRRRGQEARLRCSPMKGHSHVYWYRQLPEEGLKFMVYLQKENIIDESGMPKERFSAEFPKEGPSILRIQQVVRGDSAAYFCASSPQAGDGYTFGSGTRLTVV.

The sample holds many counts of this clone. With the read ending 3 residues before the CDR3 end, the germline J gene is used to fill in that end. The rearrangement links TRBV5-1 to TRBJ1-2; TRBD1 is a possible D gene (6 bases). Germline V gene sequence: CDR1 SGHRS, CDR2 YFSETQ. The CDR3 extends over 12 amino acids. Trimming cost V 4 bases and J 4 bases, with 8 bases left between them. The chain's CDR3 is CASSKQGYGYTF. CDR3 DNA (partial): TGCGCCAGCAGCAAACAGGGCTATGGC.

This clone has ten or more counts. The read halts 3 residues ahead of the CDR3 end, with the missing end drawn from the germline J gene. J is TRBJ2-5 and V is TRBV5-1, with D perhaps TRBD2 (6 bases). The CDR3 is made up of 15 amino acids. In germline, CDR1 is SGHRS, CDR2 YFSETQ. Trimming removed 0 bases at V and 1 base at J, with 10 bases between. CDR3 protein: CASSLGGEIQETQYF. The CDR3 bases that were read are TGCGCCAGCAGCTTGGGGGGGGAGATCCAAGAGACC.

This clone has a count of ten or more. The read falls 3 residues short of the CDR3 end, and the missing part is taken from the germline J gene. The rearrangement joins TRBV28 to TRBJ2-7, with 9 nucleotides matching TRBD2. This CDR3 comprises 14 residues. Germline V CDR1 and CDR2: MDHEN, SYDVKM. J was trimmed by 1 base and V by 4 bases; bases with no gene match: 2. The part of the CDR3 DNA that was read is TGTGCCAGCAGTTCGGCGGGGGGGTCCTACGAG. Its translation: CASSSAGGSYE. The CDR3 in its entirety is CASSSAGGSYEQYF. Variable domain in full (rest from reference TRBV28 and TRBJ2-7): DVKVTQSSRYLVKRTGEKVFLECVQDMDHENMFWYRQDPGLGLRLIYFSYDVKMKEKGDIPEGYSVSREKKERFSLILESASTNQTSMYLCASSSAGGSYEQYFGPGTRLTVT.

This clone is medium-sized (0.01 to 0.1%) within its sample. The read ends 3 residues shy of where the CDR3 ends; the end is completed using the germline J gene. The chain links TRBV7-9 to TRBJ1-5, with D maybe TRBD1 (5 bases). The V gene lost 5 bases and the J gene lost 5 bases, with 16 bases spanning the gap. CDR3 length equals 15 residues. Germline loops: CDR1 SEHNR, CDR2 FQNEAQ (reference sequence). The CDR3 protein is CASSGQGVSDQPQHF. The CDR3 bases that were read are TGTGCCAGCAGCGGTCAGGGAGTGTCGGATCAGCCC.

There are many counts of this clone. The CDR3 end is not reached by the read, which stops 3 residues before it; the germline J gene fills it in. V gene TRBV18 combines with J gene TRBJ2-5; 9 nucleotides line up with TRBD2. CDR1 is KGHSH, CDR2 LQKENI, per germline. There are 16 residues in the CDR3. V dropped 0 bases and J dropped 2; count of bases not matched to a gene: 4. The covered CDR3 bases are TGTGCCAGCTCACCACCGGGTCTAGCGGGGCAAGAGACC. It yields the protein CASSPPGLAGQET. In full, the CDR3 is CASSPPGLAGQETQYF.

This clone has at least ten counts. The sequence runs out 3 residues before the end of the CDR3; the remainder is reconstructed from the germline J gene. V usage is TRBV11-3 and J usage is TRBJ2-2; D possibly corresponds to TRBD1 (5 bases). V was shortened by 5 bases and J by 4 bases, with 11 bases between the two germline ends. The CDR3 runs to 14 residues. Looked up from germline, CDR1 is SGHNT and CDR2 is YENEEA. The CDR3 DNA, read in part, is TGTGCCAGCAGCCCCGGACATCTCACCGGGGAG. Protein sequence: CASSPGHLTGE. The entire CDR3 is CASSPGHLTGELFF.

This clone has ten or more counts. The CDR3 DNA, read in part, is TGTGCCAGCAGCCCACTGGGGGCGAGTGGC. Protein: CASSPLGASG. The entire CDR3 protein is CASSPLGASGYTF. The chain is built from TRBV5-4 and TRBJ1-2; perhaps TRBD1 as D (6 bases). The read ends 3 residues before the CDR3 terminus; that terminus is restored from the germline J gene. V was cut by 4 bases and J by 7 bases, with 14 bases left in between. CDR1 is SGHNT and CDR2 is YYREEE in the germline V gene (reference sequence). CDR3 length: 13 amino acids. Using reference TRBV5-4 and TRBJ1-2 for the parts outside the CDR3, the full variable domain is ETGVTQSPTHLIKTRGQQVTLRCSSQSGHNTVSWYQQALGQGPQFIFQYYREEENGRGNFPPRFSGLQFPNYSSELNVNALELDDSALYLCASSPLGASGYTFGSGTRLTVV.

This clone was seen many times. CDR3 residues: CASSLGPDRAYEQYF. The covered CDR3 bases are TGTGCCAGCAGCTTAGGTCCCGACAGGGCCTACGAG. The chain recombines TRBV7-2 with TRBJ2-7, with 7 bases identical to TRBD1. Coverage ceases 3 residues before the CDR3 finishes, and the germline J gene fills in the end. V was pared by 1 base and J by 2 bases, with 5 bases of the junction left unmatched. In germline, CDR1 is SGHTA, CDR2 FQGNSA. CDR3 length: 15 amino acids.

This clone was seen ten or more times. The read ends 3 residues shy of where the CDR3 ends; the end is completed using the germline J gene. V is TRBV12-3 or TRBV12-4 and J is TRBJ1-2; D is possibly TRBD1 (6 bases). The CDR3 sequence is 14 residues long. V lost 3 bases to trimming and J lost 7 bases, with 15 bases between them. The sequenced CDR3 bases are TGTGCCAGCAGTTTGGGATTTCAGGGGATTGGC. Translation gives CASSLGFQGIG. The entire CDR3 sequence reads CASSLGFQGIGYTF.

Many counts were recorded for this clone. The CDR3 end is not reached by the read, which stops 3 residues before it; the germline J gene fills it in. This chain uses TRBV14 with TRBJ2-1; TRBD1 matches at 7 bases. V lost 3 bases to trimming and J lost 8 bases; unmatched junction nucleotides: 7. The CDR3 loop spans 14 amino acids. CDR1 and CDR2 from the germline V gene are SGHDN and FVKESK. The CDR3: CASSHRQGGDEQFF. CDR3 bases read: TGTGCCAGCAGCCACAGACAGGGTGGGGATGAG.

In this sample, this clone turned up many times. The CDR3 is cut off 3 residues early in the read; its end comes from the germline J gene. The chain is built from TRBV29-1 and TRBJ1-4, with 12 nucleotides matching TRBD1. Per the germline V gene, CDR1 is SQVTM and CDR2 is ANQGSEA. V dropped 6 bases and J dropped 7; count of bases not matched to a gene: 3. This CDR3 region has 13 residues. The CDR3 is CSVGQGAGEKLFF. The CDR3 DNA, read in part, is TGCAGCGTGGGACAGGGGGCCGGTGAAAAA.

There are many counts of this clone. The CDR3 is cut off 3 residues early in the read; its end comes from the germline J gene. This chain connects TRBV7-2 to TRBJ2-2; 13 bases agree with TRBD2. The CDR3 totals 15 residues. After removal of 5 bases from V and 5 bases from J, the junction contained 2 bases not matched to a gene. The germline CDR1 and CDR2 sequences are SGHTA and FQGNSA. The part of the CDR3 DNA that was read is TGTGCCAGCAGCCCGGGACTAGCGGGAACCGGGGAG. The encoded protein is CASSPGLAGTGE. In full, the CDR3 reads CASSPGLAGTGELFF.

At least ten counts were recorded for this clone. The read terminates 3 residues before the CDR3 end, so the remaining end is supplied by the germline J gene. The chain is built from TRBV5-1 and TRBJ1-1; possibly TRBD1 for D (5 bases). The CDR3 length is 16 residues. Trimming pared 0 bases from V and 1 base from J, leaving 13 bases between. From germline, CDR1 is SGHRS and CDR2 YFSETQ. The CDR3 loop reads CASSLAGGDENTEAFF. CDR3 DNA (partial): TGCGCCAGCAGCTTGGCCGGGGGGGACGAGAACACTGAA. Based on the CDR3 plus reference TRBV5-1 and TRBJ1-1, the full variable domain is KAGVTQTPRYLIKTRGQQVTLSCSPISGHRSVSWYQQTPGQGLQFLFEYFSETQRNKGNFPGRFSGRQFSNSRSEMNVSTLELGDSALYLCASSLAGGDENTEAFFGQGTRLTVV.

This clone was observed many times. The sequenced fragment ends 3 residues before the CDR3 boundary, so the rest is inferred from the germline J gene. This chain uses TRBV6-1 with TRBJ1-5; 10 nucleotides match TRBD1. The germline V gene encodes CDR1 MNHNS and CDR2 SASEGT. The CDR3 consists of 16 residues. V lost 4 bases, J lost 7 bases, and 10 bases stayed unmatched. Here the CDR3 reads CASSGGGQGRFQPQHF. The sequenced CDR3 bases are TGTGCCAGCAGTGGGGGGGGACAGGGGCGATTCCAGCCC.

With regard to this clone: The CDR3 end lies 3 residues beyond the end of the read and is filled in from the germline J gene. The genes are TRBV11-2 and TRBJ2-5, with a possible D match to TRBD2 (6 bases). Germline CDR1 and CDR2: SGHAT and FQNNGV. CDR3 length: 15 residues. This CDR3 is CASSRNPLAPDTQYF. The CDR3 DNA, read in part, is TGTGCCAGCAGTCGTAATCCACTAGCCCCGGATACC.